The 4 T cell receptor beta chains listed next were all sequenced from one sample in a study of CD8+ T cells in alopecia areata. Sequencing templates came from extracted RNA that was reverse transcribed into cDNA. Profiled with immunoSEQ multiplex PCR; TCRdb holds only in-frame clones, not every one. The table shows 100,000 to 120,000 clones, with approximately 50% occurring only once. Input material: NKG2D-low CD8+ T cells sorted from blood. The receptor source for this set is a human donor with alopecia areata.

The J gene is TRBJ1-2, the V gene TRBV5-6, with D perhaps TRBD1 (6 bases). V was trimmed by 0 bases and J by 4 bases, leaving 16 bases between them. This CDR3 has 16 residues. CDR1 SGHDT and CDR2 YYEEEE come from the germline V gene. CDR3 bases: TGTGCCAGCAGCTTGGGATTGGGGGCGCAAGGCTATGGCTACACCTTC. Translating it yields CASSLGLGAQGYGYTF.

This clone showed up just a few times. This chain connects TRBV5-8 to TRBJ2-3; D uncertain. This CDR3 contains 11 residues. V was pared by 1 base and J by 9 bases, with 6 bases between. Germline assignment: CDR1 SGHTS and CDR2 YDEGEE. The CDR3 coding sequence is TGTGCCAGCAGCTTGTTACCAACGCAGTATTTT. Protein product: CASSLLPTQYF. Complete variable domain (other parts from reference TRBV5-8 and TRBJ2-3): EAGVTQSPTHLIKTRGQQATLRCSPISGHTSVYWYQQALGLGLQFLLWYDEGEERNRGNFPPRFSGRQFPNYSSELNVNALELEDSALYLCASSLLPTQYFGPGTRLTVL.

V is TRBV5-6 and J is TRBJ2-1; a weak D match, TRBD1 (6 bases). V was clipped by 2 bases and J by 5 bases, with 14 bases between them. The CDR3 loop spans 15 amino acids. Germline V gives CDR1 SGHDT, CDR2 YYEEEE. The CDR3 DNA reads TGTGCCAGCAGCTTTCACAGGGAAACCGACAATGAGCAGTTCTTC. Its translation is CASSFHRETDNEQFF.

The J gene is TRBJ1-5, the V gene TRBV28; no firm D call. The CDR3 has 14 residues. Germline CDR1 is MDHEN and CDR2 is SYDVKM. V was pared by 2 bases and J by 4 bases, with 9 bases between. For the CDR3, the DNA is TGTGCCAGCAGTTTAAGGCCAGCTAATCAGCCCCAGCATTTT. It yields the protein CASSLRPANQPQHF.